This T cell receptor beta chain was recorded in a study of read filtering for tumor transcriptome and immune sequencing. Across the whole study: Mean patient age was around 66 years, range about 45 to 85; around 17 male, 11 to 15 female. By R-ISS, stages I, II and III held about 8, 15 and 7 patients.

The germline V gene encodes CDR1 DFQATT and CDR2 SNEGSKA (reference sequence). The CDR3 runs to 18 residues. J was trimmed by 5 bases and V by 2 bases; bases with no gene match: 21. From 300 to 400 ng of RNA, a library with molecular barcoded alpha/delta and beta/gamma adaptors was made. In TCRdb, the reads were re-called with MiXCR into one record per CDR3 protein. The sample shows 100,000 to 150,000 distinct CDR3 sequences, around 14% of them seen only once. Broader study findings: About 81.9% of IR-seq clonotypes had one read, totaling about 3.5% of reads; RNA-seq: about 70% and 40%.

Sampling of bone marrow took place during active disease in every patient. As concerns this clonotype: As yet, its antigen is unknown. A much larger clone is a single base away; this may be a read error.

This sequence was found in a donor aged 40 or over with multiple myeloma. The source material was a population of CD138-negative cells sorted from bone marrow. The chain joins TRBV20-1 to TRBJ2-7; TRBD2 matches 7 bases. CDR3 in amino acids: CSARSLNWRESRTNEQYF. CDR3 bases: TGCAGTGCTAGAAGCCTTAATTGGCGGGAGTCGAGGACTAACGAGCAGTACTTC.